The clone carrying this T cell receptor beta chain has just a few counts. The target antigen is unknown. These data originate in a study of T cell repertoires in cytomegalovirus infection. About the study: It was recently identified HLA-C-restricted and well-studied HLA-B-restricted CMV epitopes that the study used. Signatures in public TCR beta sequences pointed to both CMV infection and matching HLA type.

Overall study results and limits: Clonotypes of TCR beta that were HLA-C-restricted and CMV-specific dominated the ex vivo response. Cumulative frequency of public TCR beta families picked out carriers of CMV plus the relevant HLA.

V lost 5 bases, J lost 14 bases, and 16 bases lay in between. From germline, CDR1 is SGHVS and CDR2 FNYEAQ. The length of the CDR3 is 13 residues. MiXCR, run by TCRdb on the reads, gives a single entry per CDR3 protein. Of around 900,000 distinct CDR3 sequences listed, roughly a third are singletons. The chain uses TRBV7-6 and TRBJ1-6; tentatively, D is TRBD1 (6 bases). Sequenced material: cultured CD8+ T cells from PBMCs, taken from culture after CMV antigen stimulation. This sequence was found in a human donor in good health (CMV status not recorded). Some clones in this sample may be carry-over from other donors' samples. CDR3 protein: CASSAKTGFALHF. The CDR3 DNA is TGTGCCAGCAGCGCCAAAACAGGGTTCGCCCTCCACTTT.